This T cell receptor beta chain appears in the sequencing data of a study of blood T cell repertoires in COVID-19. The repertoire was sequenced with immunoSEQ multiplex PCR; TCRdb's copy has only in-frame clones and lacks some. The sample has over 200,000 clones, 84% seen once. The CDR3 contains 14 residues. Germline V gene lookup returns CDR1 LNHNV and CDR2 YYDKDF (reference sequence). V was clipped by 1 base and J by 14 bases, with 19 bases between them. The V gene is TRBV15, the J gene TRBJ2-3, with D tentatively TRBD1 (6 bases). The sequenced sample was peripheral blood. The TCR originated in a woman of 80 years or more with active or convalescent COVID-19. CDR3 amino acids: CATSRVGDITAWYF. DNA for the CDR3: TGTGCCACCAGCAGAGTGGGGGACATTACGGCGTGGTATTTT.